The 14 T cell receptor beta chains reported below all come from one sample, sequenced in a study of blood T cell repertoires in COVID-19. TCRdb's table, derived via immunoSEQ multiplex PCR, lists solely in-frame clones and lacks some. The sample yields about 210,000 clones, almost 85% seen once. Material: peripheral blood. All receptors derive from a woman aged 70-85 years with COVID-19, enrolled during active disease.

The V call is TRBV27, the J call TRBJ2-5; 11 bases align to TRBD2. Losses at the gene ends were 2 bases for V and 2 bases for J; bases not matched to a gene: 7. Germline CDR1 MNHEY, CDR2 SMNVEV (reference sequence). The CDR3 spans 17 residues. CDR3 residues: CASSLLSSGGYQETQYF. The CDR3 coding sequence is TGTGCCAGCAGTTTACTGTCTAGCGGGGGGTATCAAGAGACCCAGTACTTC.

In DNA form, the CDR3 reads TGTGCCAGCAGCTCTCCCCGGGACAGGGATGGCAATGAGCAGTTCTTC. It encodes CASSSPRDRDGNEQFF. This rearrangement joins TRBV6-6 to TRBJ2-1, with TRBD1 identical over 9 bases. The CDR3 runs 16 residues. CDR1 is MNHNY and CDR2 is SVGAGI in the germline V gene (reference sequence). V lost 6 bases and J lost 6; bases outside the gene matches: 12.

This chain connects TRBV7-9 to TRBJ2-1; D remains unclear. The CDR3 has 14 residues. The germline CDR1 and CDR2 sequences are SEHNR and FQNEAQ (reference sequence). The V end lost 6 bases, the J end lost 3 bases, and 12 bases lay between the germline ends. The CDR3 is CASSSQANYNEQFF. The CDR3 region has the DNA TGTGCCAGCAGTTCGCAAGCGAACTACAATGAGCAGTTCTTC.

This chain joins TRBV2 and TRBJ2-7, with D hard to call. Germline CDR1 is SNHLY and CDR2 is FYNNEI. This CDR3 is built from 12 residues. Trimming shortened V by 8 bases and J by 3 bases, and 11 bases separated the two germline ends. Here the CDR3 reads CASAVTGYEQYF. CDR3 in DNA: TGTGCCAGCGCCGTCACCGGCTACGAGCAGTACTTC.

CDR3 DNA sequence: TGTGCCAGCAGCTTAGGATCCGGATCTCGGGAGTACTTC. It codes for CASSLGSGSREYF. V gene TRBV11-3 combines with J gene TRBJ2-7; D not certain. This CDR3 region has 13 residues. Trimming cost V 1 base and J 11 bases, with 15 bases left between them. In germline, CDR1 is SGHNT, CDR2 YENEEA.

The J gene is TRBJ2-1, the V gene TRBV7-6; 10 nucleotides agree with TRBD2. V lost 5 bases, J lost 3 bases, and 7 bases stayed unmatched. Per the germline V gene, CDR1 is SGHVS and CDR2 is FNYEAQ. The CDR3 has 16 amino acids. This CDR3 is CASSPGVAGGYNEQFF. In DNA form, the CDR3 reads TGTGCCAGCAGCCCCGGGGTAGCGGGGGGCTACAATGAGCAGTTCTTC.

V usage is TRBV19 and J usage is TRBJ1-4; 9 nucleotides align to TRBD1. The V gene end was trimmed by 4 bases and the J gene end by 8 bases; junction bases not matched to a gene: 5. This CDR3 contains 14 residues. Looked up from germline, CDR1 is LNHDA and CDR2 is SQIVND (reference sequence). The CDR3 sequence: CASSTDRGGEKLFF. CDR3 in DNA: TGTGCCAGTAGTACGGACAGGGGTGGGGAAAAACTGTTTTTT.

V is TRBV27 and J is TRBJ1-6; a weak D match, TRBD1 (6 bases). CDR1 MNHEY and CDR2 SMNVEV come from the germline V gene (reference sequence). V was clipped by 4 bases and J by 10 bases, with 17 bases between them. CDR3 length: 15 amino acids. The CDR3 region has the DNA TGTGCCAGCAGTTGGCTGAACAGGGAAGGCTCACCCCTCCACTTT. Its protein is CASSWLNREGSPLHF.

This sequence joins TRBV30 and TRBJ1-1; a possible D gene is TRBD1 (6 bases). The CDR3 covers 13 residues. V lost 3 bases to trimming and J lost 4 bases, with 12 bases between them. CDR1 is GTSNPN and CDR2 is SVGIG in the germline V gene (reference sequence). CDR3 region: CAWRSGAVTEAFF. The CDR3 nucleotides read TGTGCCTGGAGGTCAGGGGCGGTCACTGAAGCTTTCTTT. Using reference TRBV30 and TRBJ1-1 for the parts outside the CDR3, the full variable domain is SQTIHQWPATLVQPVGSPLSLECTVEGTSNPNLYWYRQAAGRGLQLLFYSVGIGQISSEVPQNLSASRPQDRQFILSSKKLLLSDSGFYLCAWRSGAVTEAFFGQGTRLTVV.

The chain couples TRBV28 to TRBJ1-5; D unresolved. Germline-derived CDR1 and CDR2 are MDHEN and SYDVKM. The V and J ends lost 3 bases and 0 bases respectively, with 12 bases between them. The CDR3 is 16 residues long. CDR3 sequence: CASSFPRGLSNQPQHF. CDR3 bases: TGTGCCAGCAGTTTTCCCCGGGGTCTTAGCAATCAGCCCCAGCATTTT.

V and J are TRBV9 and TRBJ1-1, with a possible D match to TRBD1 (6 bases). The V gene's germline CDR1 is SGDLS and CDR2 YYNGEE. Trimming cost V 0 bases and J 4 bases, with 13 bases left between them. The CDR3 is made up of 15 amino acids. CDR3 sequence: CASSVVTGGFTEAFF. CDR3 nucleotide sequence: TGTGCCAGCAGCGTAGTAACTGGGGGCTTCACTGAAGCTTTCTTT.

This chain links TRBV10-1 with TRBJ1-5; 8 bases line up with TRBD1. Losses at the gene ends were 5 bases for V and 6 bases for J; bases not matched to a gene: 9. This CDR3 has 15 amino acids. Per germline, CDR1 WNHNN and CDR2 SYGVQD (reference sequence). The CDR3 is CASSPYGQGLQPQHF. The CDR3 DNA reads TGCGCCAGCAGTCCCTATGGACAGGGACTTCAGCCCCAGCATTTT.

This sequence joins TRBV5-4 and TRBJ1-2; 9 bases fit TRBD1. This CDR3 is built from 16 residues. Germline CDR1 SGHNT, CDR2 YYREEE (reference sequence). Germline trimming cut 3 bases from V and 4 bases from J; bases unmatched to any gene: 10. CDR3 sequence (DNA): TGTGCCAGCAGCTCCCCGGGACAGGGCCTTTTCTATGGCTACACCTTC. This codes for CASSSPGQGLFYGYTF.

The CDR3 region is CASSYSGQGGGYTF. CDR3 in DNA: TGTGCCAGCAGTTACTCCGGACAGGGAGGGGGCTACACCTTC. The rearrangement uses TRBV6-5 and TRBJ1-2, with 8 nucleotides matching TRBD1. The CDR3 totals 14 residues. Germline trimming cut 0 bases from V and 8 bases from J; bases unmatched to any gene: 5. Germline CDR1 reads MNHEY; CDR2 reads SVGAGI.